The 14 T cell receptor beta chains below come from one sample, sequenced in a study of human T cells and chemical hapten exposure. TCRdb redid the calling of the RACE reads with MiXCR, one entry per CDR3 protein. The sample records about 110,000 distinct CDR3 sequences, about 10% being singletons. Time point here: patch test 1, 2 weeks after DPC sensitization. Treatment of the sample: therapeutic diphenylcyclopropenone sensitization with weekly scalp DPC. Material: whole blood, obtained in connection with sensitization to the hapten diphenylcyclopropenone (DPC). These receptors were collected from a woman in her forties with alopecia areata. Some clones in this sample may be carry-over from other donors' samples.

This clonotype was seen a handful of times. This chain connects TRBV29-1 to TRBJ1-1; unclear D gene. The V gene's germline CDR1 is SQVTM and CDR2 ANQGSEA. The CDR3 consists of 13 residues. Trimming removed 1 base at V and 0 bases at J, with 6 bases between. In DNA form, the CDR3 reads TGCAGCGTTGAAGGGGCGATGAACACTGAAGCTTTCTTT. It codes for CSVEGAMNTEAFF.

The chain carries TRBV11-2 and TRBJ2-1; D not resolved. V was clipped by 5 bases and J by 9 bases, with 17 bases between them. This CDR3 region has 14 residues. Germline V gives CDR1 SGHAT, CDR2 FQNNGV. CDR3 sequence reads: CASSPQPPPSEQFF. The CDR3 DNA reads as TGTGCCAGCAGCCCCCAACCCCCCCCCAGTGAGCAGTTCTTC.

This clonotype was counted ten times or more. CDR3 DNA: TGTGCCAGCAGCGTAAACAGGGGCACTGAAGCTTTCTTT. Its protein is CASSVNRGTEAFF. The rearrangement uses TRBV9 and TRBJ1-1; 7 nucleotides line up with TRBD1. Looked up from germline, CDR1 is SGDLS and CDR2 is YYNGEE. Unmatched junction bases numbered 1, after V lost 1 base and J lost 4 bases. This CDR3 comprises 13 residues.

This clonotype was counted ten times or more. The V call is TRBV29-1, the J call TRBJ1-5; 7 bases are shared with TRBD1. CDR1 SQVTM and CDR2 ANQGSEA come from the germline V gene. The CDR3 totals 14 residues. V gave up 5 bases and J gave up 4 bases; unmatched junction bases: 8. As DNA, the CDR3 is TGCAGCGTTCGACAGGGCTTTGAGAATCAGCCCCAGCATTTT. Encoded protein: CSVRQGFENQPQHF.

The chain couples TRBV7-2 to TRBJ2-7, with D perhaps being TRBD1 or TRBD2 (6 bases each). CDR3 length: 14 amino acids. The germline V gene has CDR1 SGHTA and CDR2 FQGNSA. V lost 3 bases and J lost 3, with 12 bases in between. The CDR3 region is CASSFSQGGYEQYF. The CDR3, as DNA: TGTGCCAGCAGCTTCTCACAGGGAGGCTACGAGCAGTACTTC.

This clonotype was counted many times. The V gene is TRBV6-2 or TRBV6-3, the J gene TRBJ2-7, with 7 bases matching TRBD1. CDR1 is MNHEY, CDR2 SVGEGT, per germline. V lost 6 bases, J lost 5 bases, and 4 bases stayed unmatched. The CDR3 totals 12 residues. CDR3 region: CASSRTGHEQYF. The CDR3 DNA reads TGTGCCAGCAGCCGGACAGGTCACGAGCAGTACTTC.

The chain joins TRBV7-2 to TRBJ2-3; D is ambiguous. The germline CDR1 and CDR2 sequences are SGHTA and FQGNSA. V lost 5 bases to trimming and J lost 2 bases, with 2 bases between them. This CDR3 is built from 11 residues. CDR3 coding DNA: TGTGCCAGCAGCGACACAGATACGCAGTATTTT. It is translated as CASSDTDTQYF. Full variable domain (rest looked up from reference TRBV7-2 and TRBJ2-3): GAGVSQSPSNKVTEKGKDVELRCDPISGHTALYWYRQSLGQGLEFLIYFQGNSAPDKSGLPSDRFSAERTGGSVSTLTIQRTQQEDSAVYLCASSDTDTQYFGPGTRLTVL.

This clonotype was picked up many times. The J gene is TRBJ2-5, the V gene TRBV7-2, with D perhaps matching TRBD2 (6 bases). This CDR3 comprises 13 residues. Germline V gives CDR1 SGHTA, CDR2 FQGNSA. The V and J ends lost 2 bases and 5 bases respectively, with 9 bases between them. As DNA, the CDR3 is TGTGCCAGCAGCTTATCTCGGGGGGAGACCCAGTACTTC. This translates into CASSLSRGETQYF.

This sequence joins TRBV5-6 and TRBJ1-6; D is uncertain. The germline V and J ends were trimmed by 4 bases and 5 bases, with 22 bases remaining between them. The CDR3 totals 18 residues. Germline values: CDR1 SGHDT, CDR2 YYEEEE. The CDR3 region is CASSPSTLGGRDNSPLHF. The CDR3 nucleotides are TGTGCCAGCAGCCCATCCACCCTCGGAGGGCGTGATAATTCACCCCTCCACTTT.

This clonotype was picked up many times. This rearrangement joins TRBV3-1 to TRBJ1-1; a possible D gene is TRBD1 (5 bases). Trimming removed 6 bases at V and 1 base at J, with 15 bases between. Germline CDR1 and CDR2: LGHDT and YNNKEL (reference sequence). This CDR3 spans 15 amino acids. CDR3 DNA: TGTGCCAGCAGTTCCCTGACGAGGGGGAACACTGAAGCTTTCTTT. This encodes CASSSLTRGNTEAFF.

This clonotype occurred many times. CDR3 in amino acids: CSVGTSAGTQYF. CDR3 sequence (DNA): TGCAGCGTTGGGACATCCGCAGGGACCCAGTACTTC. The chain combines TRBV29-1 with TRBJ2-5; a weak D match, TRBD1 (5 bases). CDR1 and CDR2 (germline): SQVTM, ANQGSEA. V lost 4 bases, J lost 7 bases, and 13 bases lay in between. The CDR3 loop spans 12 amino acids.

The chain couples TRBV19 to TRBJ1-2, with D possibly being TRBD1 (6 bases). Germline lookup yields CDR1 LNHDA and CDR2 SQIVND (reference sequence). Deletions cut 3 bases from V and 6 bases from J, with 17 bases between. CDR3 length equals 15 residues. The DNA of the CDR3 is TGTGCCAGTAGTATTGGGGGGGCGACGCGGGATGGCTACACCTTC. As protein: CASSIGGATRDGYTF. The full variable domain, in which reference TRBV19 and TRBJ1-2 provide the parts outside the CDR3, is DGGITQSPKYLFRKEGQNVTLSCEQNLNHDAMYWYRQDPGQGLRLIYYSQIVNDFQKGDIAEGYSVSREKKESFPLTVTSAQKNPTAFYLCASSIGGATRDGYTFGSGTRLTVV.

The rearrangement links TRBV13 to TRBJ2-3; TRBD2 agrees at 8 bases. Germline V gene lookup returns CDR1 PRHDT and CDR2 FYEKMQ (reference sequence). CDR3 size: 16 residues. With 5 bases clipped from V and 3 bases from J, the junction kept 10 bases outside the gene matches. CDR3 in DNA: TGTGCCAGCAGCCTCGGGACCCCGGGGGGGACAGATACGCAGTATTTT. Its translation: CASSLGTPGGTDTQYF.

This clonotype was recorded at least ten times. This chain uses TRBV5-5 with TRBJ1-5, with 8 bases fitting TRBD1. Germline V gene lookup returns CDR1 SGHKS and CDR2 YYEKEE (reference sequence). The CDR3 loop spans 15 amino acids. V lost 7 bases, J lost 0 bases, and 6 bases stayed unmatched. As DNA, the CDR3 is TGTGCCAGCGGACAGGGAACGTATAGCAATCAGCCCCAGCATTTT. This encodes CASGQGTYSNQPQHF.